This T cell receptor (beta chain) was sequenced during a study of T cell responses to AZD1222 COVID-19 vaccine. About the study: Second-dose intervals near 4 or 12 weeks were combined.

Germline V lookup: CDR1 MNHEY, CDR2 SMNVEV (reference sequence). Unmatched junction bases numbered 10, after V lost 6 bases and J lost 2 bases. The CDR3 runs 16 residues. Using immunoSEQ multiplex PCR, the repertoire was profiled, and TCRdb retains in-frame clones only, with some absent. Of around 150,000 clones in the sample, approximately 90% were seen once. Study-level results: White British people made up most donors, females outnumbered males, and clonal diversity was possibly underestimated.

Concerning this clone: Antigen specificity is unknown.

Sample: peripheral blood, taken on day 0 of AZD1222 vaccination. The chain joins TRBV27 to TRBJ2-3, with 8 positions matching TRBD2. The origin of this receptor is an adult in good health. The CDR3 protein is CASREGAGGFTDTQYF. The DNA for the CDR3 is TGTGCCAGCAGGGAAGGGGCGGGAGGCTTCACAGATACGCAGTATTTT.